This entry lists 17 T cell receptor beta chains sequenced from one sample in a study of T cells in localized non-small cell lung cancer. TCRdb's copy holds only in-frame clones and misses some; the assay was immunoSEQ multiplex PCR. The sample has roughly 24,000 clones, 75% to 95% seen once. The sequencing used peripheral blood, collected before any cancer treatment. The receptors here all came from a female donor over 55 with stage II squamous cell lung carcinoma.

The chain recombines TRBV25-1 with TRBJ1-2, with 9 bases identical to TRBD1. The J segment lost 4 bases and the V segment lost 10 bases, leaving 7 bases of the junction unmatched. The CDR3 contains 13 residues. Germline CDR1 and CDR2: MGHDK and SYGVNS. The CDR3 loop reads CATRQGDFYGYTF. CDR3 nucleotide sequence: TGTGCCACTAGACAGGGGGATTTCTATGGCTACACCTTC.

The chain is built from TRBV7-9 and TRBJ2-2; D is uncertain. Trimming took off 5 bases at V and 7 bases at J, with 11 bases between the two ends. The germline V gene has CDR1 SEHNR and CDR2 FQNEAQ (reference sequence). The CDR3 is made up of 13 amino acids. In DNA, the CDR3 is TGTGCCAGCAGCCCCAGGTCGGGCGGGGAGCTGTTTTTT. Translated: CASSPRSGGELFF.

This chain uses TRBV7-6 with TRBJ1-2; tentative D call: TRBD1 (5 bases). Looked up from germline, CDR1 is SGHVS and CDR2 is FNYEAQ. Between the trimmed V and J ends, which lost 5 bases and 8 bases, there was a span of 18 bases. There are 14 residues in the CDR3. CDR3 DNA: TGTGCCAGCAGCCCCCAAGAGAGCAGGGACGGCTACACCTTC. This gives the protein CASSPQESRDGYTF.

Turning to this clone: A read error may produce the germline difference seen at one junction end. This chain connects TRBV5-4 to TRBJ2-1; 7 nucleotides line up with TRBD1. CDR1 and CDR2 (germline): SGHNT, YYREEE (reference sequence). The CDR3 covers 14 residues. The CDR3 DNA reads TGTGTCAGCAGCCCGGGACAGCAATACAATGAGCAGTTCTTC. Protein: CVSSPGQQYNEQFF.

This CDR3 reads CASTHARETYEQYF. Here the CDR3 DNA reads TGTGCCAGCACCCACGCCAGGGAAACCTACGAGCAGTACTTC. The J gene is TRBJ2-7, the V gene TRBV11-3; maybe TRBD1 (5 bases). Germline CDR1 reads SGHNT; CDR2 reads YENEEA. This CDR3 is built from 14 residues. Deletions cut 7 bases from V and 2 bases from J, with 15 bases between.

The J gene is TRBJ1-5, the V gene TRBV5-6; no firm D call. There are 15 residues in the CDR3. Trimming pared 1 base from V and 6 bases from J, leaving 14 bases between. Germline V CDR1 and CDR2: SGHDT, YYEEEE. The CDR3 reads CASSLSTRKGQPQHF. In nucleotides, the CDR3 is TGTGCCAGCAGCTTGAGTACGAGAAAGGGTCAGCCCCAGCATTTT.

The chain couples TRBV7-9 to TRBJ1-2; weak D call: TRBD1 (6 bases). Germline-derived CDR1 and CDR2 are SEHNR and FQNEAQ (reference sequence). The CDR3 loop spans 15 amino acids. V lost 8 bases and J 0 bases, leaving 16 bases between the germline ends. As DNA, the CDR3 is TGTGCCAGCGCCCCGGCGGGGGGCGCTAACTATGGCTACACCTTC. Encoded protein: CASAPAGGANYGYTF.

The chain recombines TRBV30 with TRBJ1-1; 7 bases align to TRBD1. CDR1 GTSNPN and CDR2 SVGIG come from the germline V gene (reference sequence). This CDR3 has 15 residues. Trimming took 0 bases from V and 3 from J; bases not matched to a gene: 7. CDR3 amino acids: CAWSVGGRRYTEAFF. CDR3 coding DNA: TGTGCCTGGAGTGTAGGGGGCAGACGCTACACTGAAGCTTTCTTT.

CDR3 bases: TGTGCCAGCAGCTTAGATTGGAAGGGTTCGGATGGCTACACCTTC. This gives the protein CASSLDWKGSDGYTF. The chain is built from TRBV11-2 and TRBJ1-2; D call uncertain. Germline CDR1 SGHAT, CDR2 FQNNGV. CDR3 length: 15 amino acids. Trimming cost V 0 bases and J 6 bases, with 14 bases left between them.

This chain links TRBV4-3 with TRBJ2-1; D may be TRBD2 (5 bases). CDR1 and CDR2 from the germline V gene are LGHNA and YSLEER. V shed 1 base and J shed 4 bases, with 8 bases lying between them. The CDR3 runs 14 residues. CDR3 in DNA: TGCGCCAGCAGCCAAGCTGGCGGGTACAATGAGCAGTTCTTC. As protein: CASSQAGGYNEQFF.

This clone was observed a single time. CDR3 sequence reads: CASSPQPQGVNYGYTF. The CDR3 DNA is TGTGCCAGCTCTCCCCAGCCTCAGGGGGTAAACTATGGCTACACCTTC. V and J are TRBV18 and TRBJ1-2, with 7 bases that match TRBD1. The CDR3 runs 16 residues. V gave up 6 bases and J gave up 2 bases; unmatched junction bases: 12. Germline CDR1 KGHSH, CDR2 LQKENI.

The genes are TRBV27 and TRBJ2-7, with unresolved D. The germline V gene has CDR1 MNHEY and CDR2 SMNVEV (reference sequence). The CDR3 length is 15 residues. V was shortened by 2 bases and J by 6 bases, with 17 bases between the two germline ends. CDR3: CASSLLGFQVGEQYF. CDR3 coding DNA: TGTGCCAGCAGTTTACTGGGCTTTCAGGTCGGCGAGCAGTACTTC.

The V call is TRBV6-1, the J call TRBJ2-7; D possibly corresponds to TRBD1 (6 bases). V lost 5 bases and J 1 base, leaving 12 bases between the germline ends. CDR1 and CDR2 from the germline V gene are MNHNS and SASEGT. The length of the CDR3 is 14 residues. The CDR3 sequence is CASSWTATSYEQYF. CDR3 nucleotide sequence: TGTGCCAGCAGTTGGACAGCGACTTCCTACGAGCAGTACTTC.

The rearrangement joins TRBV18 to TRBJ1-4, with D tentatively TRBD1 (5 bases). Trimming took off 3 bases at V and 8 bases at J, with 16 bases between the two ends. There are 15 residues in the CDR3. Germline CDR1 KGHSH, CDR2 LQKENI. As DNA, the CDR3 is TGTGCCAGCTCACCCGACACCAGGGCCCACGAAAAACTGTTTTTT. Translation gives CASSPDTRAHEKLFF. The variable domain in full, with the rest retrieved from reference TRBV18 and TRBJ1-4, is NAGVMQNPRHLVRRRGQEARLRCSPMKGHSHVYWYRQLPEEGLKFMVYLQKENIIDESGMPKERFSAEFPKEGPSILRIQQVVRGDSAAYFCASSPDTRAHEKLFFGSGTQLSVL.

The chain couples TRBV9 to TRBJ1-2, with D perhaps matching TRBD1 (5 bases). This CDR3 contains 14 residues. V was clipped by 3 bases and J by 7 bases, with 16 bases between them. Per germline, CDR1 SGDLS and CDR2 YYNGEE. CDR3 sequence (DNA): TGTGCCAGCAGCGGTGGGACTAGGGCTAGTGGCTACACCTTC. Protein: CASSGGTRASGYTF.

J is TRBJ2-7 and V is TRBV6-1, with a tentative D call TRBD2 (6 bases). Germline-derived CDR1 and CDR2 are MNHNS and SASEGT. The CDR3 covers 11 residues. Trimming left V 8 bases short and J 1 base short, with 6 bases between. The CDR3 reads CASRGSYEQYF. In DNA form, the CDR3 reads TGTGCCAGCCGGGGGTCCTACGAGCAGTACTTC.

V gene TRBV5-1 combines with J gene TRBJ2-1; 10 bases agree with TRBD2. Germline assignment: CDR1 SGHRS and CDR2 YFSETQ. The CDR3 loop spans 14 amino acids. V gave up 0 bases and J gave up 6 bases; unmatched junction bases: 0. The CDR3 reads CASSLGTSGNEQFF. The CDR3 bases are TGCGCCAGCAGCTTGGGGACTAGCGGCAATGAGCAGTTCTTC.